This T cell receptor beta chain was recovered during a study of CXCR3-negative and CXCR3-positive naive CD8 T cells. TRB cDNA libraries were made by UMI-labeled 5' RACE. TCRdb reprocessed the 5' RACE reads and stores each CDR3 protein as one record, lacking DNA. In total, the table holds over 100,000 distinct CDR3 sequences. This CDR3 comprises 12 residues. Germline CDR1 is SGHRS and CDR2 is YFSETQ. This receptor was taken from a human donor in good health. Some clones in this sample may be carry-over from other donors' samples. Sequenced input: naive CXCR3- CD8+ T cells from blood. The subset is: CD45RO-CCR7+CD27+CD95- naive CD8+ T cells lacking CXCR3 (TNR3-). This sequence joins TRBV5-1 and TRBJ1-1. The chain's CDR3 is CASSLGPTEAFF.